This TCR beta chain was captured in a study of response to subunit inactivated influenza vaccine. Study results and limitations: Authors suggested that a seasonal influenza vaccination recruits few new T cells each time.

TCRdb itself ran the RT-PCR reads through MiXCR, one entry per CDR3 protein. The table includes almost 600,000 distinct CDR3 sequences, roughly 15% detected once. Worth noting for this clonotype: Its antigen is unknown.

The sequence came from a man in his fifties or sixties who received an inactivated influenza vaccine. The material was PBMCs from blood, obtained 12 days after vaccination.

In nucleotides, the CDR3 is TGTGCCACCAGCAGAGGCCCGGGATCGGATACGCAGTATTTT. It translates to CATSRGPGSDTQYF. V and J are TRBV15 and TRBJ2-3; perhaps TRBD2 as D (5 bases). The ends were cut back, 1 base at V and 6 bases at J, with 11 bases in the middle. The CDR3 totals 14 residues. Germline V gene lookup returns CDR1 LNHNV and CDR2 YYDKDF (reference sequence).